The clone carrying this TCR beta chain was detected many times. Its antigen remains unknown. Constant-region reverse primers amplified full-length variable regions, followed by semi-nested Nested Universal Primer A PCR. TCRdb redid the calling of the 5' RACE reads with MiXCR, one entry per CDR3 protein. The sample has approximately 10,000 distinct CDR3 sequences, roughly 25% seen once; the top ten hold more than 2.5%. The CDR3 contains 13 residues. V dropped 0 bases and J dropped 4 bases, with 7 bases sitting between them. Germline loops: CDR1 SGHRS, CDR2 YFSETQ. Study outcomes and limitations: The larger cohort examined one V-J beta rearrangement, not whole repertoires.

Treg sorting used a CD4+CD25+CD127-/low gate. The sequenced material came from Tregs sorted from blood. The TCR comes from a female donor with breast cancer. This chain joins TRBV5-1 and TRBJ1-1; D not resolved. CDR3 nucleotides: TGCGCCAGCAGCTTGGGGTCAGGCACTGAAGCTTTCTTT. It codes for CASSLGSGTEAFF.